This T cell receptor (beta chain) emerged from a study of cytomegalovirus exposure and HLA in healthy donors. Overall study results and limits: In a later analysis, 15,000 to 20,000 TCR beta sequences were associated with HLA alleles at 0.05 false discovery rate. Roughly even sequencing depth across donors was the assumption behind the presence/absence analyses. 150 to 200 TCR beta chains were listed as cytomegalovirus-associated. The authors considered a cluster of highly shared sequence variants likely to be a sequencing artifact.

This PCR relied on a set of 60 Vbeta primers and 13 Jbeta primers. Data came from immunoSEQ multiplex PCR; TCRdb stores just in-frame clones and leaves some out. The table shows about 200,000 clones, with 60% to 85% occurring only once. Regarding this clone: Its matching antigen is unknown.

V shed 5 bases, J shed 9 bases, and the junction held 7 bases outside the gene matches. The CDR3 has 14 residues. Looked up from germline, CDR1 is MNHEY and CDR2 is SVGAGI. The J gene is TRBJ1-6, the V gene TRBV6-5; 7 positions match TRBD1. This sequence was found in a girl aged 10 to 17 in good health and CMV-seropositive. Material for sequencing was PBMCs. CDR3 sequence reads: CASSTGVEFSPLHF. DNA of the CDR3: TGTGCCAGCAGTACAGGGGTCGAGTTTTCACCCCTCCACTTT.